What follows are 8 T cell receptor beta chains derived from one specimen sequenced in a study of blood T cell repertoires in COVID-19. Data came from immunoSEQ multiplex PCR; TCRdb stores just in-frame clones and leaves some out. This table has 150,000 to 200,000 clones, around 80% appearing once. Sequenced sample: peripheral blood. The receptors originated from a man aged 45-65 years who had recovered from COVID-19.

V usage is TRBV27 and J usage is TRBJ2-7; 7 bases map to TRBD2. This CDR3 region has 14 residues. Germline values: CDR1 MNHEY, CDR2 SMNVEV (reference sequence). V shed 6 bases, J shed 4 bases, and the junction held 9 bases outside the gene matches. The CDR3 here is CASSRREEGYEQYF. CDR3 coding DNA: TGTGCCAGCAGCCGCCGGGAGGAAGGTTACGAGCAGTACTTC.

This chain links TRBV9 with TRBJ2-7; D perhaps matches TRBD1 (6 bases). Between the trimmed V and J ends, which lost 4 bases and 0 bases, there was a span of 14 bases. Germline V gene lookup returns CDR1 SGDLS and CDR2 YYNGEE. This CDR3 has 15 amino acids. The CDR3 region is CASSPRGQTSYEQYF. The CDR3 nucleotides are TGTGCCAGCAGCCCACGCGGACAGACCTCCTACGAGCAGTACTTC.

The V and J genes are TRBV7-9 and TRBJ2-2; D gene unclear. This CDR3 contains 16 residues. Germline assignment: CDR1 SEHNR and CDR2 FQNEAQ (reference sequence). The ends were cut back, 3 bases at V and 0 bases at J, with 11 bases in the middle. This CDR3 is CASSFTYPSNTGELFF. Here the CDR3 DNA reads TGTGCCAGCAGCTTTACCTATCCTTCGAACACCGGGGAGCTGTTTTTT.

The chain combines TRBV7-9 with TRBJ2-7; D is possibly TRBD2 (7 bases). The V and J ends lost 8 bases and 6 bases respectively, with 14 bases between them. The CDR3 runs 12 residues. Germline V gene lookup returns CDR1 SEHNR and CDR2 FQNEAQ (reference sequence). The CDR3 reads CASGRGEREQYF. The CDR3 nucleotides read TGTGCCAGCGGGAGGGGGGAGCGCGAGCAGTACTTC.

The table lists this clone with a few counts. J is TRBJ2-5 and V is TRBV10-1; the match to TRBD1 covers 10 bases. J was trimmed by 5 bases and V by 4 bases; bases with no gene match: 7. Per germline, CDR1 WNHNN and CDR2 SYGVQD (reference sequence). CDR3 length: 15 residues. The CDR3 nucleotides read TGCGCCAGCAGTGCCTCGACAGGGGGCGAGGAGACCCAGTACTTC. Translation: CASSASTGGEETQYF.

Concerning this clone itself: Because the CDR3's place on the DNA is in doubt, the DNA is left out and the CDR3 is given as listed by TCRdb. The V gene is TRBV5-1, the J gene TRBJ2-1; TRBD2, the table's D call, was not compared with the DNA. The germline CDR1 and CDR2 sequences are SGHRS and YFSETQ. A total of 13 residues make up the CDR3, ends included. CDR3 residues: CASSFASGSNRFF.

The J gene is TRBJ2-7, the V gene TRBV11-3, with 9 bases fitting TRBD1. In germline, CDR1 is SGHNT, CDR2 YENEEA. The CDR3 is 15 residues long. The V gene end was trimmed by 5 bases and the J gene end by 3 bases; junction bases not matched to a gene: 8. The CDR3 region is CASSGGTGLIYEQYF. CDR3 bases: TGTGCCAGCAGCGGAGGGACAGGGCTTATCTACGAGCAGTACTTC.

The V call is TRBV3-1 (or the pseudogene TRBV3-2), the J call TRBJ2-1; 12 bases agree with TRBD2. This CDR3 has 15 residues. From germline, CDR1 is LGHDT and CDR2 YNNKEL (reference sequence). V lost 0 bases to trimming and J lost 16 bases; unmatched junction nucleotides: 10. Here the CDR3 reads CASSQDRASGRAFFF. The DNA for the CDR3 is TGTGCCAGCAGCCAAGACCGAGCTAGCGGGAGGGCCTTCTTCTTC.